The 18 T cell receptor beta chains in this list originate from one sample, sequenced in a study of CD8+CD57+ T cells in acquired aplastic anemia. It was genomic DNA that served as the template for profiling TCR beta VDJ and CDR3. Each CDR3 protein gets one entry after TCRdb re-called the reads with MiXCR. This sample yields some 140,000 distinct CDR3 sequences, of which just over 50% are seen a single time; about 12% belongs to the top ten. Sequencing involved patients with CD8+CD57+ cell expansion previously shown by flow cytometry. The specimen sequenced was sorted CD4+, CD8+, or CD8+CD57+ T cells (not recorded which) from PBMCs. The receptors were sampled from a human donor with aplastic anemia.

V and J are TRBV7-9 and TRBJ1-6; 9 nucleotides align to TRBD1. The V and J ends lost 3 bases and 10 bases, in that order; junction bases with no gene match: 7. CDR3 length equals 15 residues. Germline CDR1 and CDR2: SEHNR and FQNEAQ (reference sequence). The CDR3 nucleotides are TGTGCCAGCAGCTTGGGGACAGGGCGTCGGTCACCCCTCCACTTT. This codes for CASSLGTGRRSPLHF. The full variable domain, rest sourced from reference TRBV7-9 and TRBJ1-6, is DTGVSQNPRHKITKRGQNVTFRCDPISEHNRLYWYRQTLGQGPEFLTYFQNEAQLEKSRLLSDRFSAERPKGSFSTLEIQRTEQGDSAMYLCASSLGTGRRSPLHFGNGTRLTVT.

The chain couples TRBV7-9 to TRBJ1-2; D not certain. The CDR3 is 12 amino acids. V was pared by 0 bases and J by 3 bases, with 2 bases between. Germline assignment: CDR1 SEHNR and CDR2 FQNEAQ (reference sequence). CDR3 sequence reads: CASSLADYGYTF. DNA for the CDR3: TGTGCCAGCAGCTTAGCAGACTATGGCTACACCTTC.

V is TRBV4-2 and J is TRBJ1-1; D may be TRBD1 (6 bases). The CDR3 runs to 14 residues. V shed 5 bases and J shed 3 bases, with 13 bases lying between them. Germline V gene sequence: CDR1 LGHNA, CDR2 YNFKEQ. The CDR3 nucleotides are TGTGCCAGCAGCGTACTGGGGGGCTACACTGAAGCTTTCTTT. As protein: CASSVLGGYTEAFF.

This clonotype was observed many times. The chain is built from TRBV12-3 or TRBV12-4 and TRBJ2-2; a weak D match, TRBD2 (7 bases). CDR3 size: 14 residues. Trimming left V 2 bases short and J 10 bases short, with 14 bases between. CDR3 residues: CASSLRGGEEELFF. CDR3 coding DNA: TGTGCCAGCAGTTTAAGGGGGGGCGAAGAGGAGCTGTTTTTT.

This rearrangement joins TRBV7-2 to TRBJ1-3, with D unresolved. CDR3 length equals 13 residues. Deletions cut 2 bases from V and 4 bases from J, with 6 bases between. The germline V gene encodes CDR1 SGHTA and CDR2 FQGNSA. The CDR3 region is CASSLSQGNTIYF. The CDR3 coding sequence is TGTGCCAGCAGCTTATCTCAGGGAAACACCATATATTTT.

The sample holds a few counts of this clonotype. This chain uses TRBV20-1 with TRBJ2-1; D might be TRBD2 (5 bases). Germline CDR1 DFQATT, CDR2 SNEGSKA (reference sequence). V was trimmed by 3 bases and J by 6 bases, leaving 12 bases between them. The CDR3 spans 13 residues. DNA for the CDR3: TGCAGTGCTAGTGACGGGATCATCAATGAGCAGTTCTTC. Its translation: CSASDGIINEQFF.

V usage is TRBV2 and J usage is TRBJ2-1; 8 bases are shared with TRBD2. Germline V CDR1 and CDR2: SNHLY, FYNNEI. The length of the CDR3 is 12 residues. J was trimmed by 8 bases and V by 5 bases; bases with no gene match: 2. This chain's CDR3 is CASSRGGDEQFF. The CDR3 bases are TGTGCCAGCAGTCGGGGGGGTGATGAGCAGTTCTTC.

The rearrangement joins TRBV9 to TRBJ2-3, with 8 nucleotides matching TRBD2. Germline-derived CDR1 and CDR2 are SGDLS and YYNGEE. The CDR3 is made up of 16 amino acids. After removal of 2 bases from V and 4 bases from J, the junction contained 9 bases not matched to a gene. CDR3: CASSVALAGRADTQYF. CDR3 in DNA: TGTGCCAGCAGCGTGGCCTTAGCGGGAAGGGCAGATACGCAGTATTTT.

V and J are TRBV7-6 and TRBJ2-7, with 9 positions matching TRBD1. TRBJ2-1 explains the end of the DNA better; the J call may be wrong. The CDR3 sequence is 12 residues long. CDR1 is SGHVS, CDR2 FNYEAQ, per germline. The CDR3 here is CASSFGTGMQFF. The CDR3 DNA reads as TGTGCCAGCAGCTTCGGGACAGGGATGCAGTTCTTC.

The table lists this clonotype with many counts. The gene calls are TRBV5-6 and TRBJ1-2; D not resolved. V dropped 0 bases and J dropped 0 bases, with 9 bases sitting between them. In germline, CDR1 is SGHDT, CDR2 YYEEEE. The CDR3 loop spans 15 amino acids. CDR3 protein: CASSLVAGTNYGYTF. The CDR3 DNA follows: TGTGCCAGCAGCTTGGTGGCAGGAACTAACTATGGCTACACCTTC. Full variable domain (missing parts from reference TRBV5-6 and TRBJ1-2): DAGVTQSPTHLIKTRGQQVTLRCSPKSGHDTVSWYQQALGQGPQFIFQYYEEEERQRGNFPDRFSGHQFPNYSSELNVNALLLGDSALYLCASSLVAGTNYGYTFGSGTRLTVV.

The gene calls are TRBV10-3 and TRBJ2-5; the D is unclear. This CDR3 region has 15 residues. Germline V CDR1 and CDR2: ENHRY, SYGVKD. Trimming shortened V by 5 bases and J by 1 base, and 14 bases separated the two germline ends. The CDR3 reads CAISTSGLAQETQYF. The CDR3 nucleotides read TGTGCCATCAGTACGTCAGGTTTAGCCCAAGAGACCCAGTACTTC.

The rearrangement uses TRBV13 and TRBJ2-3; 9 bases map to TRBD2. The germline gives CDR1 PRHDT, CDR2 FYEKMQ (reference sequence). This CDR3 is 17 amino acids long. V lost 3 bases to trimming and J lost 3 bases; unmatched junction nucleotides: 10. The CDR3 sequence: CASSLAVAGAPTDTQYF. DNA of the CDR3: TGTGCCAGCAGCTTGGCGGTAGCGGGGGCCCCTACAGATACGCAGTATTTT.

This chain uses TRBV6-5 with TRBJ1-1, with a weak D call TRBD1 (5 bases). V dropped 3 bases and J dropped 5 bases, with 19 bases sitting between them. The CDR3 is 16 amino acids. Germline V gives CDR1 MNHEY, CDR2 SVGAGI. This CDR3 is CASSYFRGGRRTEAFF. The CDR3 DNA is TGTGCCAGCAGTTATTTCCGTGGGGGTAGGAGAACTGAAGCTTTCTTT.

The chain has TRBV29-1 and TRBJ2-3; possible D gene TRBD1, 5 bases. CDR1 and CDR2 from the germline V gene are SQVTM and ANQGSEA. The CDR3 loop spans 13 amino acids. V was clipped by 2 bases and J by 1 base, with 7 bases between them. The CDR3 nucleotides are TGCAGCGTTGAAAGGGGCGGCACAGATACGCAGTATTTT. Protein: CSVERGGTDTQYF.

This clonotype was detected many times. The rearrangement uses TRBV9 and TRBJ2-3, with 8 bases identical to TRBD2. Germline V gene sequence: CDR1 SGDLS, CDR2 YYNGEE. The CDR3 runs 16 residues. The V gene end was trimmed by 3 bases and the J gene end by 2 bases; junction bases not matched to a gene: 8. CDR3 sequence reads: CASSATPGLDTDTQYF. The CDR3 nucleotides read TGTGCCAGCAGCGCCACTCCGGGACTAGACACAGATACGCAGTATTTT.

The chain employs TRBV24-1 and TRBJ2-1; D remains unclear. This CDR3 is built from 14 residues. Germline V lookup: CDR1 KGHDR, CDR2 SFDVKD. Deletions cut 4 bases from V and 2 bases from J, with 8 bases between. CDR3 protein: CATSDGATYNEQFF. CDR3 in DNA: TGTGCCACCAGTGACGGAGCTACCTACAATGAGCAGTTCTTC.

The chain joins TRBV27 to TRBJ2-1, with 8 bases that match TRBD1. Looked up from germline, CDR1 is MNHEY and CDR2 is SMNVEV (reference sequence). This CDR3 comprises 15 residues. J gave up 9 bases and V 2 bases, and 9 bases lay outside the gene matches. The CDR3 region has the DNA TGTGCCAGCAGTTTAGCGACAGGGGTTAGCAGTGAGCAGTTCTTC. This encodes CASSLATGVSSEQFF.

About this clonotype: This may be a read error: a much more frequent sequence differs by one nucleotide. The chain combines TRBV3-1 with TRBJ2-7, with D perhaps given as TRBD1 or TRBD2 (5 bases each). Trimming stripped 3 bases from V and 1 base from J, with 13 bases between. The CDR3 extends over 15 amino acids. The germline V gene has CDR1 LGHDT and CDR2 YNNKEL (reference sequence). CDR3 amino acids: CASSHGAGWSYEQYF. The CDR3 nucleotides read TGTGCCAGCAGCCACGGGGCAGGGTGGTCCTACGAGCAGTACTTC.